Below, one T cell receptor beta chain is given with its context. The junction and the germline gene differ at one end; a read error may be behind it. This CDR3 contains 14 residues. Per germline, CDR1 SNHLY and CDR2 FYNNEI. This sample stems from a study of blood T cell repertoires in COVID-19. Study-wide background: The analysed material was cDNA or gDNA that came from T cells, B-cell-depleted T cells, or PBMCs.

The repertoire was sequenced with immunoSEQ multiplex PCR; TCRdb's copy has only in-frame clones and lacks some. The sample has over 85,000 clones, around 90% seen once. This TCR derives from a woman in her fifties or sixties with acute or convalescent COVID-19. Sequenced sample: peripheral blood. The chain carries TRBV2 and TRBJ2-7; 9 bases line up with TRBD1. In nucleotides, the CDR3 is TGTGCCAGCAGAGAAGGGACAGGGCCCTACGAGCAGTACTTC. Encoded protein: CASREGTGPYEQYF.